The clone carrying this TCR beta chain appeared a few times. PCR was performed a second time for about 7 to 11 cycles using a sample-barcoded 5' primer and a J-beta primer mix. Using its own MiXCR run on the 5' RACE reads, TCRdb lists one record per CDR3 protein. The data hold hundreds of thousands of distinct CDR3 sequences, with 47% observed a single time. Germline lookup yields CDR1 SGHTA and CDR2 FQGNSA. This CDR3 region has 15 residues. V lost 7 bases, J lost 5 bases, and 20 bases lay in between. This sample was taken from a study of blood T cells in healthy people across ages. The origin of this receptor is a man older than 75 in good health. The chain is built from TRBV7-2 and TRBJ2-5; maybe TRBD2 (7 bases). Sequencing input: blood. The CDR3 spells CASTPAGALSETQYF. The CDR3 nucleotides read TGTGCCAGCACCCCGGCGGGGGCTCTAAGTGAGACCCAGTACTTC.